This TCR beta chain originates from a study of patients and donors after allogeneic stem cell transplantation. This clonotype showed up just a few times. After removal of 6 bases from V and 1 base from J, the junction contained 14 bases not matched to a gene. Looked up from germline, CDR1 is SGHTA and CDR2 is FQGNSA. The CDR3 is 17 amino acids. TCRdb re-derived calls from the RT-PCR reads in MiXCR, one entry per CDR3 protein. The sample carries 20,000 or so distinct CDR3 sequences, around 28% recorded once. The TCR sequence derives from a human donor who was either an allogeneic HSCT recipient or a stem cell or donor lymphocyte infusion donor (not recorded which). It is not recorded whose cells these are; they may come from a transplant donor. Specimen: blood, either unsorted or a sorted T cell fraction (not recorded which). The V gene is TRBV7-2, the J gene TRBJ2-5; 7 nucleotides match TRBD2. This CDR3 reads CASRIATAGPSQETQYF. The CDR3 region has the DNA TGTGCCAGCAGGATAGCTACAGCGGGACCCTCCCAAGAGACCCAGTACTTC. The whole variable domain, filled in from reference TRBV7-2 and TRBJ2-5, reads GAGVSQSPSNKVTEKGKDVELRCDPISGHTALYWYRQSLGQGLEFLIYFQGNSAPDKSGLPSDRFSAERTGGSVSTLTIQRTQQEDSAVYLCASRIATAGPSQETQYFGPGTRLLVL.